Listed here are 9 T cell receptor beta chains from one sample, sequenced in a study of response to subunit inactivated influenza vaccine (dated by TCRdb to the late 2010s). To prepare the library, RT-PCR was applied. Data came from an Illumina HiSeq 2500. The public reads were reanalyzed by TCRdb: fastp trimming at Q25, MiXCR alignment, in-frame beta chains only. Each entry is one CDR3 protein sequence, shown with its most common DNA and genes. The table for this sample lists 590,000 or so distinct CDR3 sequences; around 15% of them were counted only once. Together, the top ten hold 7.6% of the sample. The specimen was PBMCs from blood, collected approximately 15 days before vaccination. The receptors were sampled from a man aged 45-65 years who received an inactivated influenza vaccine. Donor details come from another sample of the same person, matched by shared clones.

CDR3 sequence: CASSKLGTSGSSYEQYF. The CDR3 DNA reads TGTGCCAGCAGCAAACTGGGGACTAGCGGGAGCTCCTACGAGCAGTACTTC. The genes are TRBV6-1 and TRBJ2-7; 14 bases are shared with TRBD2. This CDR3 is 17 amino acids long. CDR1 is MNHNS, CDR2 SASEGT, per germline. The J segment lost 0 bases and the V segment lost 6 bases, leaving 7 bases of the junction unmatched.

The gene calls are TRBV29-1 and TRBJ1-1; 9 positions agree with TRBD1. The junction had 1 base not matched to a gene; V was cut back by 5 bases and J by 0 bases. The CDR3 consists of 13 residues. CDR1 is SQVTM and CDR2 is ANQGSEA in the germline V gene. CDR3 amino acids: CSVTGGLNTEAFF. The DNA of the CDR3 is TGCAGCGTTACAGGGGGCTTGAACACTGAAGCTTTCTTT.

This clonotype was detected a few times. The chain couples TRBV28 to TRBJ1-4, with TRBD1 as a possible D gene (5 bases). Per the germline V gene, CDR1 is MDHEN and CDR2 is SYDVKM. With 1 base removed from V and 1 base from J, the gap between germline ends came to 10 bases. The CDR3 extends over 16 amino acids. Written as DNA, the CDR3 is TGTGCCAGCAGTTTATCCCCCGACAGAACTAATGAAAAACTGTTTTTT. It codes for CASSLSPDRTNEKLFF.

This clonotype was detected a few times. The genes are TRBV10-3 and TRBJ2-7; 9 bases line up with TRBD2. The CDR3 loop spans 13 amino acids. CDR1 and CDR2 (germline): ENHRY, SYGVKD. The V and J ends lost 11 bases and 4 bases, in that order; junction bases with no gene match: 9. The CDR3 nucleotides are TGTGCCGCGGGGACTAGCCCAGAGTACGAGCAGTACTTC. Its translation is CAAGTSPEYEQYF.

This clonotype has just a few counts. The J gene is TRBJ1-4, the V gene TRBV6-2 or TRBV6-3; the D gene is possibly TRBD1 (6 bases). V shed 4 bases and J shed 13 bases, with 13 bases lying between them. There are 12 residues in the CDR3. Germline assignment: CDR1 MNHEY and CDR2 SVGEGT. In DNA, the CDR3 is TGTGCCAGCAGTTCAACAGGGAATATACTGTTTTTT. Residues: CASSSTGNILFF.

This rearrangement joins TRBV10-3 to TRBJ2-4; the D is unclear. Between the trimmed V and J ends, which lost 10 bases and 6 bases, there was a span of 19 bases. The germline CDR1 and CDR2 sequences are ENHRY and SYGVKD. The length of the CDR3 is 14 residues. The CDR3 coding sequence is TGTGCCACCCAGCCCGGCCTAGGGATAAACATTCAGTACTTC. Protein sequence: CATQPGLGINIQYF.

This clonotype was picked up a small number of times. This rearrangement joins TRBV28 to TRBJ1-1, with TRBD1 matching 8 bases. Looked up from germline, CDR1 is MDHEN and CDR2 is SYDVKM. Losses at the gene ends were 6 bases for V and 7 bases for J; bases not matched to a gene: 4. The CDR3 is made up of 12 amino acids. Here the CDR3 DNA reads TGTGCCAGCAGGACAGGGGCTATTGAAGCTTTCTTT. Amino acid sequence: CASRTGAIEAFF.

A few counts support this clonotype. The chain couples TRBV11-2 to TRBJ2-7, with 11 bases matching TRBD2. J was trimmed by 0 bases and V by 2 bases; bases with no gene match: 6. CDR3 length equals 17 residues. The germline V gene encodes CDR1 SGHAT and CDR2 FQNNGV. The CDR3 spells CASSLFSSGGSSYEQYF. CDR3 DNA: TGTGCCAGCAGCTTATTTTCTAGCGGGGGGAGCTCCTACGAGCAGTACTTC.

The sample holds a few counts of this clonotype. The rearrangement joins TRBV5-1 to TRBJ1-1; possibly TRBD1 for D (6 bases). Trimming cost V 0 bases and J 0 bases, with 12 bases left between them. This CDR3 contains 16 residues. CDR1 is SGHRS and CDR2 is YFSETQ in the germline V gene. The CDR3 is CASSLEGESVNTEAFF. In nucleotides, the CDR3 is TGCGCCAGCAGCTTGGAGGGGGAAAGTGTGAACACTGAAGCTTTCTTT.